This T cell receptor beta chain was obtained from a study of blood T cell repertoires in COVID-19. This clone appeared a single time. Trimming removed 2 bases from V and 10 bases from J; junction bases left unmatched: 11. CDR1 and CDR2 from the germline V gene are GTSNPN and SVGIG (reference sequence). This CDR3 region has 14 residues. Source study methods: The assay estimated nucleated cells by amplifying reference gene primers. Method: immunoSEQ multiplex PCR; TCRdb's copy keeps in-frame clones and lacks some. That table furnishes V, J and clone size, whereas the DNA furnished D and trimming. This sample has nearly 110,000 clones; more than 70% occur once, and the top ten carry 4.2%.

The genes are TRBV30 and TRBJ1-5; 7 bases match TRBD1. The origin of this receptor is a human donor in a cohort sampled during active COVID-19. The material sequenced was peripheral blood. CDR3 nucleotide sequence: TGTGCCTGGAGTAAACGAGGGGGCGCCGGTCCCCAGCATTTT. It translates to CAWSKRGGAGPQHF.